The next 26 T cell receptor beta chains were all read from a single sample in a study of human T cells and chemical hapten exposure. Indicated time point: pre-sensitization, week 0. Treatment indicated: therapeutic diphenylcyclopropenone sensitization with weekly scalp DPC. TCRdb reprocessed the RACE reads via MiXCR and lists one record per CDR3 protein. The sample comprises some 250,000 distinct CDR3 sequences, 7.7% of which are singletons, and about 1.2% rests with the top ten. Sequencing was performed on whole blood, taken in connection with sensitization to the hapten diphenylcyclopropenone (DPC). The receptors shown here come from a young man with alopecia areata. Some clones in this sample may be carry-over from other donors' samples.

This clonotype was detected only a few times. The rearrangement links TRBV28 to TRBJ2-2; D not resolved. The germline V gene has CDR1 MDHEN and CDR2 SYDVKM. Trimming stripped 2 bases from V and 6 bases from J, with 13 bases between. The CDR3 is 15 amino acids. The CDR3 DNA is TGTGCCAGCAGTTTAGGGGATCAGACGGCCGGGGAGCTGTTTTTT. As protein: CASSLGDQTAGELFF.

This clonotype occurred a few times. The chain is built from TRBV28 and TRBJ2-5; a possible D gene is TRBD2 (6 bases). Trimming took 3 bases from V and 1 from J, leaving 12 bases between them. The germline V gene encodes CDR1 MDHEN and CDR2 SYDVKM. The CDR3 has 15 residues. The DNA of the CDR3 is TGTGCCAGCAGTTTTGGCGGGGACCCCCAAGAGACCCAGTACTTC. It specifies CASSFGGDPQETQYF. Filled out from reference TRBV28 and TRBJ2-5, the complete variable domain reads DVKVTQSSRYLVKRTGEKVFLECVQDMDHENMFWYRQDPGLGLRLIYFSYDVKMKEKGDIPEGYSVSREKKERFSLILESASTNQTSMYLCASSFGGDPQETQYFGPGTRLLVL.

The rearrangement joins TRBV28 to TRBJ2-7; D is undetermined. Germline CDR1 MDHEN, CDR2 SYDVKM. Trimming cost V 3 bases and J 4 bases, with 4 bases left between them. This CDR3 region has 11 residues. The chain's CDR3 is CASSFAYEQYF. CDR3 in DNA: TGTGCCAGCAGTTTTGCGTACGAGCAGTACTTC.

This clonotype was detected a few times. The chain links TRBV6-5 to TRBJ1-5; 10 nucleotides line up with TRBD1. The germline V gene encodes CDR1 MNHEY and CDR2 SVGAGI. The CDR3 runs to 17 residues. With V trimmed by 4 bases and J by 6 bases, 12 bases remained unmatched. The CDR3 here is CASSFLPRTGGAQPQHF. DNA of the CDR3: TGTGCCAGCAGTTTCCTCCCGCGGACAGGGGGGGCTCAGCCCCAGCATTTT.

The CDR3 loop reads CASSSGQSYEQYF. The CDR3 coding sequence is TGTGCCAGCAGCTCGGGACAGTCCTACGAGCAGTACTTC. The chain recombines TRBV13 with TRBJ2-7; 7 bases map to TRBD1. This CDR3 is 13 amino acids long. The germline V gene has CDR1 PRHDT and CDR2 FYEKMQ (reference sequence). V gave up 4 bases and J gave up 1 base; unmatched junction bases: 1.

The chain recombines TRBV7-9 with TRBJ2-7, with D uncertain. Germline CDR1 is SEHNR and CDR2 is FQNEAQ (reference sequence). Between the trimmed V and J ends, which lost 1 base and 2 bases, there was a span of 15 bases. The CDR3 has 16 residues. The CDR3 sequence: CASSLVLARKTYEQYF. In DNA, the CDR3 is TGTGCCAGCAGCTTAGTGTTGGCAAGGAAGACCTACGAGCAGTACTTC.

This clonotype occurred a few times. V and J are TRBV6-2 or TRBV6-3 and TRBJ2-5, with 7 bases that match TRBD1. The CDR3 has 14 amino acids. The junction had 8 bases not matched to a gene; V was cut back by 5 bases and J by 5 bases. The germline V gene has CDR1 MNHEY and CDR2 SVGEGT. As DNA, the CDR3 is TGTGCCAGCAGTCAACTGGGACAGTGGGAGACCCAGTACTTC. Amino acid sequence: CASSQLGQWETQYF.

This clonotype was picked up a small number of times. The chain links TRBV7-2 to TRBJ2-1; TRBD2 aligns across 13 bases. The germline CDR1 and CDR2 sequences are SGHTA and FQGNSA. This CDR3 comprises 15 residues. Trimming removed 6 bases from V and 8 bases from J; junction bases left unmatched: 7. CDR3 nucleotides: TGTGCCAGCAGTCTCACCGGACTAGCGGGGGATGAGCAGTTCTTC. Its translation is CASSLTGLAGDEQFF.

Ten or more counts support this clonotype. This sequence joins TRBV9 and TRBJ1-2, with D possibly TRBD1 on 5 matching bases. Trimming cost V 4 bases and J 7 bases, with 17 bases left between them. Germline V gene lookup returns CDR1 SGDLS and CDR2 YYNGEE. The CDR3 is made up of 14 amino acids. The CDR3 is CASSPLAGRGGYTF. The CDR3 DNA reads as TGTGCCAGCAGCCCTCTGGCGGGGCGCGGTGGCTACACCTTC.

This clonotype was observed at least ten times. This chain uses TRBV7-2 with TRBJ2-6, with D tentatively TRBD1 or TRBD2 (5 bases each). Germline CDR1 SGHTA, CDR2 FQGNSA. The CDR3 extends over 16 amino acids. V was cut by 7 bases and J by 3 bases, with 16 bases left in between. CDR3: CASTPEGEYGANVLTF. As DNA, the CDR3 is TGTGCCAGCACCCCGGAAGGGGAGTATGGGGCCAACGTCCTGACTTTC.

This clonotype was counted only a few times. This chain uses TRBV29-1 with TRBJ2-2; 10 bases align to TRBD2. The CDR3 length is 15 residues. The germline V gene encodes CDR1 SQVTM and CDR2 ANQGSEA. J gave up 3 bases and V 6 bases, and 7 bases lay outside the gene matches. The CDR3 DNA is TGCAGCGTGGAAAGAGCGGGGGGGCACACCGGGGAGCTGTTTTTT. This translates into CSVERAGGHTGELFF.

The table lists this clonotype with a few counts. The chain uses TRBV7-2 and TRBJ1-4; TRBD1 is a possible D gene (5 bases). Germline lookup yields CDR1 SGHTA and CDR2 FQGNSA. V was cut by 8 bases and J by 4 bases, with 20 bases left in between. This CDR3 comprises 16 residues. DNA for the CDR3: TGTGCCAGCCACTCAGGGACGGGGGTGTTTAATGAAAAACTGTTTTTT. Translation gives CASHSGTGVFNEKLFF.

This clonotype appeared a few times. The chain employs TRBV7-6 and TRBJ1-1; 7 bases fit TRBD1. The junction had 12 bases not matched to a gene; V was cut back by 4 bases and J by 1 base. Germline V CDR1 and CDR2: SGHVS, FNYEAQ. The CDR3 has 17 amino acids. CDR3 nucleotides: TGTGCCAGCAGCTCCCCTTACGAGCGGGACAGGAACACTGAAGCTTTCTTT. It encodes CASSSPYERDRNTEAFF.

The chain uses TRBV6-2 or TRBV6-3 and TRBJ2-7; TRBD1 matches 7 bases. Germline CDR1 MNHEY, CDR2 SVGEGT. J gave up 5 bases and V 7 bases, and 8 bases lay outside the gene matches. The CDR3 consists of 13 residues. The CDR3 protein is CASMRQGEHEQYV. The CDR3 region has the DNA TGTGCCAGCATGAGACAGGGTGAGCACGAGCAGTACGTC.

This clonotype occurred many times. The chain links TRBV29-1 to TRBJ2-5; 9 bases fit TRBD2. Germline V gene sequence: CDR1 SQVTM, CDR2 ANQGSEA. The V segment lost 6 bases and the J segment 5 bases; nucleotides outside the gene matches: 10. The CDR3 sequence is 14 residues long. The CDR3 DNA sequence: TGCAGCGTGAACGGGCTAGCGGGGTCCGAGACCCAGTACTTC. It codes for CSVNGLAGSETQYF.

In its sample, this clonotype was seen a few times. The chain is built from TRBV12-3 or TRBV12-4 and TRBJ1-5; D gene uncertain. CDR3 size: 12 residues. Between the trimmed V and J ends, which lost 7 bases and 1 base, there was a span of 5 bases. The CDR3 reads CASTLSNQPQHF. In nucleotides, the CDR3 is TGTGCCAGCACCCTAAGCAATCAGCCCCAGCATTTT.

The chain employs TRBV25-1 and TRBJ1-4; 7 nucleotides line up with TRBD1. V lost 6 bases, J lost 7 bases, and 2 bases stayed unmatched. From germline, CDR1 is MGHDK and CDR2 SYGVNS. The CDR3 consists of 12 residues. The CDR3 coding sequence is TGTGCCAGCAGGTACAGGGGTGAAAAACTGTTTTTT. It is translated as CASRYRGEKLFF.

The chain is built from TRBV6-2 or TRBV6-3 and TRBJ1-2; tentative D call: TRBD1 (6 bases). The CDR3 runs 14 residues. CDR1 is MNHEY and CDR2 is SVGEGT in the germline V gene. The V end was cut by 6 bases, the J end by 4 bases, with 15 bases between. CDR3 nucleotide sequence: TGTGCCAGCAGATCCCTCAGGGGCGCCTATGGCTACACCTTC. Its translation is CASRSLRGAYGYTF.

This chain uses TRBV20-1 with TRBJ2-6; no clear D. The CDR3 runs 15 residues. The V gene lost 0 bases and the J gene lost 4 bases, with 10 bases spanning the gap. Germline V gene data show CDR1 as DFQATT and CDR2 as SNEGSKA (reference sequence). The CDR3 loop reads CSARDRKVGANVLTF. The DNA for the CDR3 is TGCAGTGCTAGAGATCGTAAAGTAGGGGCCAACGTCCTGACTTTC.

This clonotype was detected only a few times. As DNA, the CDR3 is TGTGCCAGCAGCTCTGGAGGGGGCTATGGCTACACCTTC. This encodes CASSSGGGYGYTF. The chain carries TRBV7-3 and TRBJ1-2, with D possibly matching TRBD1 (6 bases). Germline-derived CDR1 and CDR2 are SGHTA and FQGTGA. The CDR3 covers 13 residues. The V end was cut by 4 bases, the J end by 4 bases, with 10 bases between.

This clonotype has more than one count but fewer than ten. The chain recombines TRBV6-4 with TRBJ2-2, with 10 bases lining up with TRBD1. V shed 2 bases, J shed 6 bases, and the junction held 6 bases outside the gene matches. This CDR3 contains 16 residues. Per the germline V gene, CDR1 is MRHNA and CDR2 is SNTAGT. The CDR3: CASSDDVGQGAGELFF. The CDR3 DNA reads TGTGCCAGCAGTGACGACGTTGGACAGGGGGCCGGGGAGCTGTTTTTT.

The gene calls are TRBV2 and TRBJ1-2, with TRBD1 as a possible D gene (5 bases). Trimming took 9 bases from V and 6 from J, leaving 14 bases between them. The CDR3 totals 12 residues. CDR1 and CDR2 (germline): SNHLY, FYNNEI. Here the CDR3 reads CARAGEGNGYTF. The CDR3 bases are TGTGCCAGGGCGGGGGAAGGGAATGGCTACACCTTC.

This clonotype was found a few times. The V call is TRBV14, the J call TRBJ2-3; D perhaps matches TRBD2 (6 bases). The germline gives CDR1 SGHDN, CDR2 FVKESK. The V end was cut by 3 bases, the J end by 6 bases, with 13 bases between. The CDR3 has 14 amino acids. The CDR3 DNA reads as TGTGCCAGCAGCCACGCCACTAGCCGGGATACGCAGTATTTT. Translated, it gives CASSHATSRDTQYF.

There are a few counts of this clonotype. The rearrangement joins TRBV29-1 to TRBJ2-2, with TRBD2 matching over 7 bases. The CDR3 contains 15 residues. Germline CDR1 and CDR2: SQVTM and ANQGSEA. With 0 bases clipped from V and 5 bases from J, the junction kept 6 bases outside the gene matches. The CDR3 DNA is TGCAGCGTTGAAGATCCTTCGGGGGGAACCGGGGAGCTGTTTTTT. This translates into CSVEDPSGGTGELFF.

The chain combines TRBV20-1 with TRBJ2-1, with 9 positions matching TRBD2. The CDR3 consists of 15 residues. Germline-derived CDR1 and CDR2 are DFQATT and SNEGSKA (reference sequence). The junction had 6 bases not matched to a gene; V was cut back by 6 bases and J by 0 bases. CDR3: CSARLAARSYNEQFF. In DNA, the CDR3 is TGCAGTGCGCGACTAGCGGCGCGCTCCTACAATGAGCAGTTCTTC.

This clonotype has just a few counts. This chain links TRBV29-1 with TRBJ2-1, with D tentatively TRBD2 (5 bases). The CDR3 sequence is 14 residues long. Germline lookup yields CDR1 SQVTM and CDR2 ANQGSEA. The V gene lost 6 bases and the J gene lost 7 bases, with 19 bases spanning the gap. CDR3 DNA sequence: TGCAGCGTGGTGAGGAGCGGCCCGGCGAATGAGCAGTTCTTC. It codes for CSVVRSGPANEQFF.